This passage covers 25 T cell receptor beta chains from one sample sequenced in a study of CD8+ T cells in alopecia areata. The treatment denotes: oral pan-JAK inhibitor, 5-10 mg twice daily. Extracted RNA was reverse transcribed into cDNA, the sequencing template. Assay: immunoSEQ multiplex PCR; the TCRdb copy retains only in-frame clones and omits some. The sample carries about 250,000 clones, 45% to 70% recorded once. The sample was CD4+ T cells sorted from blood, taken between weeks 51 and 52, from a patient treated with tofacitinib. These receptors all stem from a human donor with alopecia areata.

The rearrangement joins TRBV30 to TRBJ1-4; weak D call: TRBD1 (5 bases). Trimming stripped 4 bases from V and 4 bases from J, with 10 bases between. The CDR3 has 13 amino acids. The germline gives CDR1 GTSNPN, CDR2 SVGIG (reference sequence). The CDR3 spells CAWMGGINEKLFF. For the CDR3, the DNA is TGTGCCTGGATGGGGGGGATTAATGAAAAACTGTTTTTT.

The gene calls are TRBV14 and TRBJ1-2; TRBD1 is a possible D gene (5 bases). V was cut by 3 bases and J by 5 bases, with 16 bases left in between. The CDR3 has 15 residues. Germline V gene data show CDR1 as SGHDN and CDR2 as FVKESK. CDR3 sequence: CASSHPLGGVYGYTF. The CDR3 nucleotides read TGTGCCAGCAGCCATCCCCTTGGGGGGGTTTATGGCTACACCTTC. The full variable domain, rest sourced from reference TRBV14 and TRBJ1-2, is EAGVTQFPSHSVIEKGQTVTLRCDPISGHDNLYWYRRVMGKEIKFLLHFVKESKQDESGMPNNRFLAERTGGTYSTLKVQPAELEDSGVYFCASSHPLGGVYGYTFGSGTRLTVV.

The CDR3, as DNA: TGTGCCAGCAGCCCAAACCAAGAGACCCAGTACTTC. It specifies CASSPNQETQYF. J is TRBJ2-5 and V is TRBV7-2; D is undetermined. The germline V and J ends were trimmed by 5 bases and 0 bases, with 4 bases remaining between them. This CDR3 contains 12 residues. Germline assignment: CDR1 SGHTA and CDR2 FQGNSA.

V is TRBV2 and J is TRBJ2-7; D is perhaps TRBD2 (5 bases). V lost 8 bases, J lost 1 base, and 9 bases lay in between. This CDR3 has 12 amino acids. Germline V lookup: CDR1 SNHLY, CDR2 FYNNEI. As DNA, the CDR3 is TGTGCCAGCGGCGACTATTCCTACGAGCAGTACTTC. This translates into CASGDYSYEQYF.

This clone was seen just once. The chain carries TRBV5-1 and TRBJ2-5; D gene uncertain. The CDR3 has 14 amino acids. Trimming removed 1 base at V and 4 bases at J, with 11 bases between. Germline CDR1 is SGHRS and CDR2 is YFSETQ. This chain's CDR3 is CASSLITMGETQYF. CDR3 sequence (DNA): TGCGCCAGCAGCTTGATAACGATGGGAGAGACCCAGTACTTC. The full variable domain, with the rest looked up from reference TRBV5-1 and TRBJ2-5, is KAGVTQTPRYLIKTRGQQVTLSCSPISGHRSVSWYQQTPGQGLQFLFEYFSETQRNKGNFPGRFSGRQFSNSRSEMNVSTLELGDSALYLCASSLITMGETQYFGPGTRLLVL.

This clone was seen at least ten times. The rearrangement uses TRBV4-3 and TRBJ1-4; the D gene is possibly TRBD1 (6 bases). Germline V gives CDR1 LGHNA, CDR2 YSLEER. The V end was cut by 0 bases, the J end by 3 bases, with 8 bases between. CDR3 length equals 15 residues. CDR3 coding DNA: TGCGCCAGCAGCCAAGATTACAGGGCTAATGAAAAACTGTTTTTT. It codes for CASSQDYRANEKLFF.

V usage is TRBV6-5 and J usage is TRBJ2-5; possible D gene TRBD1, 6 bases. V shed 2 bases and J shed 1 base, with 11 bases lying between them. The CDR3 is 15 amino acids. CDR1 and CDR2 from the germline V gene are MNHEY and SVGAGI. The DNA of the CDR3 is TGTGCCAGCAGTTACAGGGACACACGCCAAGAGACCCAGTACTTC. Translating gives CASSYRDTRQETQYF.

The chain has TRBV29-1 and TRBJ1-2; 10 bases map to TRBD1. The CDR3 has 14 amino acids. V was pared by 5 bases and J by 7 bases, with 10 bases of the junction left unmatched. Germline V CDR1 and CDR2: SQVTM, ANQGSEA. CDR3 in amino acids: CSVTRQGAVGGYTF. CDR3 bases: TGCAGCGTTACTCGACAGGGGGCTGTAGGTGGCTACACCTTC.

This chain links TRBV2 with TRBJ1-2; 10 positions agree with TRBD1. The V and J ends lost 4 bases and 2 bases, in that order; junction bases with no gene match: 7. Germline V gives CDR1 SNHLY, CDR2 FYNNEI. The CDR3 extends over 16 amino acids. The CDR3 DNA follows: TGTGCCAGCAGTGCCCCGGGACAGGGGCCAAACTATGGCTACACCTTC. It yields the protein CASSAPGQGPNYGYTF.

The V call is TRBV30, the J call TRBJ1-6, with TRBD1 matching over 9 bases. Germline CDR1 GTSNPN, CDR2 SVGIG (reference sequence). CDR3 length: 13 residues. J was trimmed by 7 bases and V by 5 bases; bases with no gene match: 3. CDR3 nucleotide sequence: TGTGCCTGGGGGACAGGGATGAATTCACCCCTCCACTTT. It yields the protein CAWGTGMNSPLHF.

The rearrangement uses TRBV5-1 and TRBJ1-5; 8 positions agree with TRBD1. V dropped 4 bases and J dropped 5; count of bases not matched to a gene: 5. Germline loops: CDR1 SGHRS, CDR2 YFSETQ. The CDR3 length is 14 residues. CDR3 loop: CASSPAQGDQPQHF. Here the CDR3 DNA reads TGCGCCAGCAGCCCCGCACAGGGGGATCAGCCCCAGCATTTT.

Only a few counts were recorded for this clone. The genes are TRBV10-3 and TRBJ1-1, with TRBD1 identical over 8 bases. V lost 5 bases to trimming and J lost 6 bases; unmatched junction nucleotides: 8. CDR3 size: 14 residues. Germline V gene data show CDR1 as ENHRY and CDR2 as SYGVKD. CDR3 nucleotide sequence: TGTGCCATCAGTCAGGGGGCGATTAGCGCTGAAGCTTTCTTT. This codes for CAISQGAISAEAFF.

V and J are TRBV7-2 and TRBJ2-2; D remains ambiguous. Germline V gene lookup returns CDR1 SGHTA and CDR2 FQGNSA. Trimming took 7 bases from V and 4 from J, leaving 7 bases between them. The CDR3 has 12 amino acids. CDR3 sequence: CASNIATGELFF. The CDR3 DNA reads TGTGCCAGCAACATAGCCACCGGGGAGCTGTTTTTT. Together with reference TRBV7-2 and TRBJ2-2, the CDR3 gives the full variable domain: GAGVSQSPSNKVTEKGKDVELRCDPISGHTALYWYRQSLGQGLEFLIYFQGNSAPDKSGLPSDRFSAERTGGSVSTLTIQRTQQEDSAVYLCASNIATGELFFGEGSRLTVL.

V is TRBV4-3 and J is TRBJ2-3, with D possibly matching TRBD2 (5 bases). Looked up from germline, CDR1 is LGHNA and CDR2 is YSLEER. V lost 1 base and J lost 0, with 5 bases in between. The CDR3 covers 14 residues. The CDR3 region is CASSQGTSTDTQYF. The DNA for the CDR3 is TGCGCCAGCAGCCAAGGGACTAGCACAGATACGCAGTATTTT.

Details on this clone: Other DNA variants within this sample encode the same CDR3. The chain is built from TRBV30 and TRBJ1-1; D is unresolved. V gave up 0 bases and J gave up 4 bases, with 3 bases separating them. The CDR3 contains 11 residues. CDR1 and CDR2 (germline): GTSNPN, SVGIG (reference sequence). The CDR3 coding sequence is TGTGCCTGGAGTGTACTCACTGAAGCTTTCTTT. It yields the protein CAWSVLTEAFF.

J is TRBJ1-5 and V is TRBV7-8, with TRBD1 identical over 8 bases. Germline V lookup: CDR1 SGHVS, CDR2 FQNEAQ. The length of the CDR3 is 16 residues. V was pared by 0 bases and J by 3 bases, with 4 bases of the junction left unmatched. The CDR3 nucleotides read TGTGCCAGCAGCTTAGCGGCAGGGGGCAACAATCAGCCCCAGCATTTT. Residues: CASSLAAGGNNQPQHF.

V usage is TRBV4-1 and J usage is TRBJ2-3; 15 positions agree with TRBD2. The CDR3 extends over 17 amino acids. V was clipped by 1 base and J by 6 bases; unmatched bases: 5. The germline gives CDR1 MGHRA, CDR2 YSYEKL. CDR3 sequence (DNA): TGCGCCAGCAGCCAAGCGAGGACTAGCGGGGGGGAGGATACGCAGTATTTT. It encodes CASSQARTSGGEDTQYF.

The chain recombines TRBV7-6 with TRBJ1-5; no definite D call. The CDR3 loop spans 13 amino acids. The germline gives CDR1 SGHVS, CDR2 FNYEAQ. The V and J ends lost 5 bases and 7 bases respectively, with 12 bases between them. The CDR3 loop reads CASSGRFEQPQHF. CDR3 nucleotide sequence: TGTGCCAGCAGCGGCCGTTTTGAGCAGCCCCAGCATTTT.

This rearrangement joins TRBV6-5 to TRBJ2-7; D perhaps matches TRBD1 (6 bases). In germline, CDR1 is MNHEY, CDR2 SVGAGI. The length of the CDR3 is 12 residues. Trimming took off 6 bases at V and 5 bases at J, with 11 bases between the two ends. In DNA form, the CDR3 reads TGTGCCAGCAGCCCTCACAGGGACGAGCAGTACTTC. It yields the protein CASSPHRDEQYF.

This chain joins TRBV29-1 and TRBJ2-2; no definite D call. Germline V gene lookup returns CDR1 SQVTM and CDR2 ANQGSEA. Trimming removed 3 bases from V and 1 base from J, with 6 bases in between. The CDR3 is made up of 13 amino acids. Here the CDR3 DNA reads TGCAGCGTTGACGACGGGAACACCGGGGAGCTGTTTTTT. Protein product: CSVDDGNTGELFF.

CDR3 sequence: CSVENPGVSGANVLTF. In DNA, the CDR3 is TGCAGCGTTGAAAATCCGGGGGTCTCTGGGGCCAACGTCCTGACTTTC. The chain links TRBV29-1 to TRBJ2-6, with a tentative D call TRBD2 (6 bases). The V end was cut by 2 bases, the J end by 0 bases, with 11 bases between. The CDR3 loop spans 16 amino acids. Germline CDR1 SQVTM, CDR2 ANQGSEA.

DNA for the CDR3: TGCGCCAGCAGCTCCCGGGACAGCGGCGAGACCCAGTACTTC. It is translated as CASSSRDSGETQYF. This chain joins TRBV5-1 and TRBJ2-5, with 7 bases lining up with TRBD1. This CDR3 is 14 amino acids long. V lost 3 bases to trimming and J lost 5 bases; unmatched junction nucleotides: 7. Germline V gives CDR1 SGHRS, CDR2 YFSETQ.

This clone has only a few counts. The V call is TRBV5-1, the J call TRBJ2-7; 9 bases are shared with TRBD1. J was trimmed by 2 bases and V by 4 bases; bases with no gene match: 7. Per the germline V gene, CDR1 is SGHRS and CDR2 is YFSETQ. CDR3 length equals 15 residues. For the CDR3, the DNA is TGCGCCAGCAGCAACGGGACAGGGATTGCCTACGAGCAGTACTTC. Translated, it gives CASSNGTGIAYEQYF.

The chain links TRBV25-1 to TRBJ2-5; no clear D. Per germline, CDR1 MGHDK and CDR2 SYGVNS. CDR3 size: 11 residues. CDR3 protein: CAPPRRETQYF. The CDR3 coding sequence is TGTGCACCCCCGCGGAGAGAGACCCAGTACTTC.

The V and J genes are TRBV30 and TRBJ2-7; maybe TRBD1 (6 bases). Germline values: CDR1 GTSNPN, CDR2 SVGIG (reference sequence). This CDR3 has 14 amino acids. The V end was cut by 1 base, the J end by 5 bases, with 15 bases between. CDR3 loop: CAWSGGPLGDEQYF. For the CDR3, the DNA is TGTGCCTGGAGTGGGGGGCCACTGGGCGACGAGCAGTACTTC. Looking up the rest from reference TRBV30 and TRBJ2-7 gives the full variable domain: SQTIHQWPATLVQPVGSPLSLECTVEGTSNPNLYWYRQAAGRGLQLLFYSVGIGQISSEVPQNLSASRPQDRQFILSSKKLLLSDSGFYLCAWSGGPLGDEQYFGPGTRLTVT.